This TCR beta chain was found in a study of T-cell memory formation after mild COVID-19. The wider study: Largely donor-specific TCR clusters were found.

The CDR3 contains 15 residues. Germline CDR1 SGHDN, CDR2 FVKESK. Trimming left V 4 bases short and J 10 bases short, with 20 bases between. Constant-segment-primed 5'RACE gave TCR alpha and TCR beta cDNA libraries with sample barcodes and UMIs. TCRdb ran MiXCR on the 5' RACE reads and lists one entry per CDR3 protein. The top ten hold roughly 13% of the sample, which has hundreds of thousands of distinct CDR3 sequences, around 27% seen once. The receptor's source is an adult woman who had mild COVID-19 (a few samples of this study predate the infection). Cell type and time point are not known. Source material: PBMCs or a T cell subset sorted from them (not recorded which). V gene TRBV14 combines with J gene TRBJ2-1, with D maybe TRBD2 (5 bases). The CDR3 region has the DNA TGTGCCAGCAGCCCGATTGCCCTATCGGGATGGGAGCAGTTCTTC. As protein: CASSPIALSGWEQFF.